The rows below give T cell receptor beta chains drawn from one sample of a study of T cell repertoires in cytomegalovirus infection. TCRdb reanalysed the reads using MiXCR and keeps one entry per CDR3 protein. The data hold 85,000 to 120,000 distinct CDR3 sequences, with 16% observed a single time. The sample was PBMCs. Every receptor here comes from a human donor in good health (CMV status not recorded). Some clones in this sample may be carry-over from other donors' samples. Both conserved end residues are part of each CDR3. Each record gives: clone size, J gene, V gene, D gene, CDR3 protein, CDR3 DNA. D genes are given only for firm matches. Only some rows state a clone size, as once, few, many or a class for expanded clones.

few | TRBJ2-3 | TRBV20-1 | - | CSASPRDRADTQYF | TGCAGTGCTAGTCCCCGGGACCGCGCAGATACGCAGTATTTT
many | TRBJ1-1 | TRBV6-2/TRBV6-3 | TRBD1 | CASIDRGWDTEAFF | TGTGCCAGCATCGACAGGGGATGGGACACTGAAGCTTTCTTT
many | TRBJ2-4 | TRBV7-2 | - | CASSPGGNIQYF | TGTGCCAGCAGCCCAGGAGGAAACATTCAGTACTTC
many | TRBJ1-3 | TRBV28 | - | CASSPAGRSGDTIYF | TGTGCCAGCAGTCCCGCCGGGCGAAGCGGCGACACCATATATTTT
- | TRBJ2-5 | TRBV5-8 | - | CASSSRRTGWETQYF | TGTGCCAGCAGCTCCCGTCGAACAGGTTGGGAGACCCAGTACTTC
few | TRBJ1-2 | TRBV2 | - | CASSEAPGVGNGYTF | TGTGCCAGCAGTGAAGCGCCAGGAGTCGGGAATGGCTACACCTTC
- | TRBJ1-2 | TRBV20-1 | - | CSAGETGGYTF | TGCAGTGCTGGGGAGACGGGCGGCTACACCTTC
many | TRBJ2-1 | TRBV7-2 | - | CASSTRASYNEQFF | TGTGCCAGCAGCACTAGGGCCTCTTACAATGAGCAGTTCTTC
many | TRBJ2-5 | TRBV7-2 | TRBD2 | CASSPGLAGGPETQYF | TGTGCCAGCAGCCCCGGACTAGCGGGGGGGCCGGAGACCCAGTACTTC
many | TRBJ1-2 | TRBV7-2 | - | CASSLGAVWGLGLDGYTF | TGTGCCAGCAGCTTAGGGGCAGTGTGGGGCCTGGGTTTGGATGGCTACACCTTC
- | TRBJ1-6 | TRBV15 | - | CATSSRDGGSSYNSPLHF | TGTGCCACCAGCAGCCGGGACGGGGGAAGCTCCTATAATTCACCCCTCCACTTT
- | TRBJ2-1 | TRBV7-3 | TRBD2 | CASSRTSGGGYEQFF | TGTGCCAGCAGTCGTACTAGCGGGGGGGGCTATGAGCAGTTCTTC
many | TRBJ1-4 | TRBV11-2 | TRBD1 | CASSFDRGPGEKLFF | TGTGCCAGCAGCTTCGACAGGGGGCCGGGAGAAAAACTGTTTTTT
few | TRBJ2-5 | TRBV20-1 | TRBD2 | CSAPSGGPQYF | TGCAGTGCGCCGAGCGGGGGGCCCCAGTACTTC
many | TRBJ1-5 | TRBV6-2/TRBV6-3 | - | CASSSRTRGNQPQHF | TGTGCCAGCAGTTCCCGGACACGGGGAAATCAGCCCCAGCATTTT
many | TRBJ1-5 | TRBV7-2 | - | CASSPSVNQPQHF | TGTGCCAGCAGCCCCTCTGTCAATCAGCCCCAGCATTTT
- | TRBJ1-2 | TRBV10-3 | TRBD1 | CAMKETGSNTYGYTF | TGTGCCATGAAGGAGACAGGGAGCAATACCTATGGCTACACCTTC
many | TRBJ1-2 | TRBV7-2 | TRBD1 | CASRSGTGLYGYTF | TGTGCCAGCAGATCCGGGACAGGGCTCTATGGCTACACCTTC
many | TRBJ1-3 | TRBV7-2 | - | CASSPQGNTIYF | TGTGCCAGCAGCCCACAGGGAAACACCATATATTTT
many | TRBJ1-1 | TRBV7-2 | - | CASSPQMNTEAFF | TGTGCCAGCAGCCCACAGATGAACACTGAAGCTTTCTTT
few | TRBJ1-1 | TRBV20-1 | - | CSASGRGTEAFF | TGCAGTGCTAGCGGGCGGGGGACTGAAGCTTTCTTT
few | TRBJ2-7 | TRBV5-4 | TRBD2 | CASSLERGSYEQYF | TGTGCCAGCAGCTTGGAGCGGGGCAGCTACGAGCAGTACTTC
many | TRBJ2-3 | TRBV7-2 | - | CASSPQGLDTQYF | TGTGCCAGCAGCCCCCAAGGACTAGATACGCAGTATTTT
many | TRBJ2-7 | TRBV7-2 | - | CASSPNYEQYF | TGTGCCAGCAGCCCGAACTACGAGCAGTACTTC
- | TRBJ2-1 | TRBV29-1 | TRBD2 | CSVAGAGGRNEQFF | TGCAGCGTGGCGGGGGCGGGGGGTCGCAATGAGCAGTTCTTC
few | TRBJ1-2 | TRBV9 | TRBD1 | CASSPRTGLFGGYGYTF | TGTGCCAGCAGCCCGAGGACAGGGTTGTTCGGAGGCTATGGCTACACCTTC
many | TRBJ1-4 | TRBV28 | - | CASSLSLTEVNEKLFF | TGTGCCAGCAGTTTATCCCTTACAGAAGTCAATGAAAAACTGTTTTTT
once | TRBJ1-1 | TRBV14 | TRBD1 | CASSDRGRMNTEAFF | TGTGCCAGCAGCGACAGGGGTAGGATGAACACTGAAGCTTTCTTT
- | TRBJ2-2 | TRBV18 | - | CASSLKRVGDSKAGELFF | TGTGCCAGCTCACTGAAACGAGTCGGGGACTCTAAGGCCGGGGAGCTGTTTTTT
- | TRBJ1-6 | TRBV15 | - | CATSREGSYNSPLHF | TGTGCCACCAGCCGCGAGGGCTCCTATAATTCACCCCTCCACTTT
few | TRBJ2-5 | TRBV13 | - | CASSLATEETQYF | TGTGCCAGCAGCCTTGCGACAGAAGAGACCCAGTACTTC
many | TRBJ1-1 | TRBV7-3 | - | CASSSRGGTEAFF | TGTGCCAGCAGCTCACGGGGGGGCACTGAAGCTTTCTTT
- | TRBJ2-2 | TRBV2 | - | CASSRVKNTGELFF | TGTGCCAGCAGTCGGGTTAAGAACACCGGGGAGCTGTTTTTT
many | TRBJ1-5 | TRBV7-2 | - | CASSQPPGSQHF | TGTGCCAGCAGCCAACCCCCCGGGTCCCAGCATTTT
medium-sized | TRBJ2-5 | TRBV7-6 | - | CASSRRQRGRETQYF | TGTGCCAGCAGCCGAAGACAGAGGGGCCGGGAGACCCAGTACTTC
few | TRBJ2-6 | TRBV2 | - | CASSGVGDLSGANVLTF | TGTGCCAGCAGTGGGGTTGGGGATCTCTCTGGGGCCAACGTCCTGACTTTC
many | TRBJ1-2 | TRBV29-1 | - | CSVRDLHYGYTF | TGCAGCGTTCGGGACCTCCACTATGGCTACACCTTC
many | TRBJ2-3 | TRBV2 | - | CASSVNRPSTDTQYF | TGTGCCAGCAGTGTAAATAGGCCTAGCACAGATACGCAGTATTTT
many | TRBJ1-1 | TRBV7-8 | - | CASGSRGPNTEAFF | TGTGCCAGCGGGTCAAGAGGGCCGAACACTGAAGCTTTCTTT
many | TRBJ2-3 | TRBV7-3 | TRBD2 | CASSLGLAFDTQYF | TGTGCCAGCAGCTTGGGACTAGCGTTTGATACGCAGTATTTT
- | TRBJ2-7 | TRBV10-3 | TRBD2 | CAIKVLADTYEQYF | TGTGCCATCAAGGTTCTAGCGGACACCTACGAGCAGTACTTC
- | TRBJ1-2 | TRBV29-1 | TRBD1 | CSVTGASNYGYTF | TGCAGCGTGACAGGGGCGTCTAACTATGGCTACACCTTC
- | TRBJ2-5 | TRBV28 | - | CASMGKTQYF | TGTGCCAGCATGGGGAAGACCCAGTACTTC
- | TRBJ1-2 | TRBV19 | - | CASSILAGEWPNGYTF | -
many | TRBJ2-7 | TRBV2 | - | CASSEEQSYEQYF | TGTGCCAGCAGTGAAGAACAATCCTACGAGCAGTACTTC
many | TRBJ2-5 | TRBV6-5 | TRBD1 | CASTIRGQKQETQYF | TGTGCCAGCACGATAAGGGGACAGAAACAAGAGACCCAGTACTTC
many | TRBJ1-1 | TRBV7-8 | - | CASSARGNTEAFF | TGTGCCAGCAGCGCCAGGGGGAACACTGAAGCTTTCTTT
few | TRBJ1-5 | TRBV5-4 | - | CASSLQGQEPQHF | TGTGCCAGCAGCTTACAGGGCCAGGAGCCCCAGCATTTT
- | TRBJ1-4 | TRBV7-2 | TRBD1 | CASSLARQGKLFF | TGTGCCAGCAGCTTAGCCCGACAGGGAAAACTGTTTTTT
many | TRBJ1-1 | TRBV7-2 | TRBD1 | CASSYPDRGVGAFF | TGTGCCAGCAGCTATCCAGACAGGGGGGTAGGCGCTTTCTTT
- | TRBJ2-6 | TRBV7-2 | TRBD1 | CASSHRGWDSSAAGANVLTF | TGTGCCAGCAGCCACAGGGGGTGGGATAGCTCGGCGGCTGGGGCCAACGTCCTGACTTTC
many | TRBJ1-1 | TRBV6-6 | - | CASSSVSTEAFF | TGTGCCAGCAGTTCCGTCTCTACTGAAGCTTTCTTT
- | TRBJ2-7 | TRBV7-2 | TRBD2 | CACSPYSSGGSTYEQYF | TGTGCCTGCAGCCCATACTCTAGCGGGGGTTCTACCTACGAGCAGTACTTC
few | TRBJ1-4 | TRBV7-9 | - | CASSLGDEKLFF | TGTGCCAGCAGCTTAGGGGACGAAAAACTGTTTTTT
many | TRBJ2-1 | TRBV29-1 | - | CSVTGEVENEQFF | TGCAGCGTTACTGGGGAGGTGGAGAATGAGCAGTTCTTC
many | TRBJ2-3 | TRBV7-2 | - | CASSKGSDTQYF | TGTGCCAGCAGCAAAGGGTCAGATACGCAGTATTTT
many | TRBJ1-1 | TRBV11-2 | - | CASSLQNMNTEAFF | TGTGCCAGCAGCTTACAGAATATGAACACTGAAGCTTTCTTT
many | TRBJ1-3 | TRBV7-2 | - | CASSLGAVSSGNTIYF | TGTGCCAGCAGCTTAGGGGCGGTTAGCTCTGGAAACACCATATATTTT
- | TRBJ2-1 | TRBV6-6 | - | CASRRPSPNSYNEQFF | TGTGCCAGCAGGCGACCGTCTCCTAACTCCTACAATGAGCAGTTCTTC